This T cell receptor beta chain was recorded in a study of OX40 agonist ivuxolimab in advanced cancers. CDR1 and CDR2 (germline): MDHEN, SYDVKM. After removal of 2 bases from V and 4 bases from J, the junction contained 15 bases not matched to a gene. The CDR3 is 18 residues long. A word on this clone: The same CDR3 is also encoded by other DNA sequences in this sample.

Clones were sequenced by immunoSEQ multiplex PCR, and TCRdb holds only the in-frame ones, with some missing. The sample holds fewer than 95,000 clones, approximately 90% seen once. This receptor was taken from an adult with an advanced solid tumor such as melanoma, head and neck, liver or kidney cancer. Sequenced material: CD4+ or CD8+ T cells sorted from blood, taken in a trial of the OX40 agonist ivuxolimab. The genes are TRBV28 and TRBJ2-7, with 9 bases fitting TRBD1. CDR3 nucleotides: TGTGCCAGCAGTTTAATTCGGCACCCGGGACAGGGAATGTACGAGCAGTACTTC. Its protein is CASSLIRHPGQGMYEQYF.